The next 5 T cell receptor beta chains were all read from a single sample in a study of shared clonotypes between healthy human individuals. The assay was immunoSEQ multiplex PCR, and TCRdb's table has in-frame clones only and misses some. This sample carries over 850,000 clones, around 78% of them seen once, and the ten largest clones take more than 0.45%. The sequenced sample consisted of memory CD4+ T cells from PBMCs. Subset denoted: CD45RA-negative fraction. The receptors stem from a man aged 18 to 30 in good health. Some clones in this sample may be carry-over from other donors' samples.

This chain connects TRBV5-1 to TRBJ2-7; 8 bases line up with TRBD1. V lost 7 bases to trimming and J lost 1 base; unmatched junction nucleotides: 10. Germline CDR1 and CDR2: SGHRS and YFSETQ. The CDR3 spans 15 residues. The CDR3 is CASHPQGEVSYEQYF. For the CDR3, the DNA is TGCGCCAGCCACCCACAGGGGGAGGTTTCCTACGAGCAGTACTTC.

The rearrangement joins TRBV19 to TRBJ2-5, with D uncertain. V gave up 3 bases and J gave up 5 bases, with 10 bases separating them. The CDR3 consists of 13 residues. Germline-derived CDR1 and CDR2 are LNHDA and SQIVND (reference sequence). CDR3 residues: CASSIPSAETQYF. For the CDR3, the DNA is TGTGCCAGTAGTATCCCCAGCGCGGAGACCCAGTACTTC.

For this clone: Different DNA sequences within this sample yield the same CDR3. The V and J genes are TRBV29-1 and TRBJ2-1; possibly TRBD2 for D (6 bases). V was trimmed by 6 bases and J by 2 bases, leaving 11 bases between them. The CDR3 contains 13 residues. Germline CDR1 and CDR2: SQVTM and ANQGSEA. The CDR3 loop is CSVAGRAYNEQFF. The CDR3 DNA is TGCAGCGTGGCGGGGCGGGCCTACAATGAGCAGTTCTTC.

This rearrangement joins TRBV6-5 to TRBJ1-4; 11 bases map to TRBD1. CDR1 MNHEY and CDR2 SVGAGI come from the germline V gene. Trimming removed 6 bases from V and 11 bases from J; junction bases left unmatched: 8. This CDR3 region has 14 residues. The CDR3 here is CASRKDRGRWKLFF. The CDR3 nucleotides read TGTGCCAGCAGAAAGGACAGGGGGCGGTGGAAACTGTTTTTT.

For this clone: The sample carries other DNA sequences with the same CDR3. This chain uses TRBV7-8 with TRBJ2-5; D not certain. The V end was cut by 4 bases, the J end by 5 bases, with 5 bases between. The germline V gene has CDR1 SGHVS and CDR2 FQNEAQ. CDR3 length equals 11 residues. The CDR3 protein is CASSYGETQYF. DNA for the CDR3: TGTGCCAGCAGCTACGGGGAGACCCAGTACTTC.